This T cell receptor (beta chain) was captured in a study of T cell repertoires in cytomegalovirus infection. About the research overall: Peptides in the study included HLA-C-restricted and HLA-B-restricted CMV epitopes. In public TCR beta signatures, there were indications of both CMV infection and matching HLA type. General study findings and limits: HLA-C-restricted CMV clonotypes gave the most frequent clonotype in two of eight donors.

Trimming shortened V by 6 bases and J by 3 bases, and 12 bases separated the two germline ends. From germline, CDR1 is MNHEY and CDR2 SVGEGT. The CDR3 loop spans 13 amino acids. A single count supports this clonotype. Its matching antigen is unknown. TCRdb reanalysed the reads using MiXCR and keeps one entry per CDR3 protein. The sample lists 450,000 to 550,000 distinct CDR3 sequences; about 42% were seen once. This clonotype was sampled from a human donor in good health (CMV status not recorded). Some clones in this sample may be carry-over from other donors' samples. Material: cultured PBMCs, obtained from culture after CMV antigen stimulation. The V call is TRBV6-2 or TRBV6-3, the J call TRBJ2-7, with D uncertain. This CDR3 reads CASSYRTHYEQYF. The CDR3 DNA reads TGTGCCAGCAGCTACAGAACCCACTACGAGCAGTACTTC.